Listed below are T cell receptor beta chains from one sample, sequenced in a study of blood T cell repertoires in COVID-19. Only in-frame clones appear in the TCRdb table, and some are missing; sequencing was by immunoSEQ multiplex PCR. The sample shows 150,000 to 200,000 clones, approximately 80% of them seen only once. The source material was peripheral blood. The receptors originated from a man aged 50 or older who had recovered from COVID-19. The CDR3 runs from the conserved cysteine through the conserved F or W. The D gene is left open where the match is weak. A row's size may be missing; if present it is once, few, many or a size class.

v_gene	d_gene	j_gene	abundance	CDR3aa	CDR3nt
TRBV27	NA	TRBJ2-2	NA	CASSPHRANTGELFF	TGTGCCAGCAGTCCCCACAGGGCGAACACCGGGGAGCTGTTTTTT
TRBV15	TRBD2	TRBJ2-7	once	CATSRDQGPRTSGVYEQYF	TGTGCCACCAGCAGAGACCAAGGGCCGCGGACTAGCGGGGTCTACGAGCAGTACTTC
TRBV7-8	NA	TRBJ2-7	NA	CASSLGQDIYEQYF	TGTGCCAGCAGCTTAGGACAGGACATCTACGAGCAGTACTTC
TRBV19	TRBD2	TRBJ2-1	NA	CASSIRTSGEQFF	TGTGCCAGTAGTATCCGGACTAGCGGGGAGCAGTTCTTC
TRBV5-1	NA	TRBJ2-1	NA	CASSYVSLANEQFF	TGCGCCAGCAGCTATGTCTCACTAGCCAATGAGCAGTTCTTC
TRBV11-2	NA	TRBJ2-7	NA	CASRQGYEQYF	TGTGCCAGCAGACAGGGCTACGAGCAGTACTTC
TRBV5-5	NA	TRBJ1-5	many	CASSWTTETNQPQHF	TGTGCCAGCAGCTGGACTACAGAAACCAATCAGCCCCAGCATTTT
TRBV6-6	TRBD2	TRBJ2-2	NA	CASKAAGGRTGELFF	TGTGCCAGTAAGGCAGCGGGAGGGCGAACCGGGGAGCTGTTTTTT
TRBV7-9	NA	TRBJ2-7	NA	CASSFYSESSYEQYF	TGTGCCAGCAGCTTCTATAGCGAAAGCTCCTACGAGCAGTACTTC
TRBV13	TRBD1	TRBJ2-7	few	CASSLQGAYEQYF	TGTGCCAGCAGCTTACAGGGGGCCTACGAGCAGTACTTC
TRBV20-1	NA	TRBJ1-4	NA	CSAWDGGLFF	TGCAGTGCTTGGGACGGGGGACTGTTTTTT
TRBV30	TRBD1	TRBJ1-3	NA	CAWSTGQVLRGTIYF	TGTGCCTGGAGTACGGGACAGGTCTTACGGGGGACCATATATTTT
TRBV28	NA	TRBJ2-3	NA	CASSLGGSPGVSTDTQYF	TGTGCCAGCAGTTTAGGGGGATCCCCGGGAGTCTCCACAGATACGCAGTATTTT
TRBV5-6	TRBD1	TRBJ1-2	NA	CASSLAGTAYYGYTF	TGTGCCAGCAGCTTGGCGGGGACAGCATATTATGGCTACACCTTC
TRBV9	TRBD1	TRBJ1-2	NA	CASNYGQGAYGYTF	TGTGCCAGCAACTACGGACAGGGAGCCTATGGCTACACCTTC
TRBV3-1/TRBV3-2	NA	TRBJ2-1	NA	CASSQAGRVGLTYNEQFF	TGTGCCAGCAGCCAAGCCGGCAGGGTCGGCCTAACTTACAATGAGCAGTTCTTC
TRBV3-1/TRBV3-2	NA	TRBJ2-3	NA	CASSNIPTDTQYF	TGTGCCAGCAGCAATATTCCCACAGATACGCAGTATTTT
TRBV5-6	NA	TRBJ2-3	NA	CASSRDRGNTDTQYF	TGTGCCAGCAGCAGAGATCGGGGTAACACAGATACGCAGTATTTT
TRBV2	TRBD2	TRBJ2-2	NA	CASSPRFLAGGSNTGELFF	TGTGCCAGCAGCCCACGTTTCCTAGCGGGAGGCTCGAACACCGGGGAGCTGTTTTTT
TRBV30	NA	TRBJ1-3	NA	CACQRPDKKGDTIYF	TGTGCCTGCCAGAGGCCGGATAAAAAAGGGGACACCATATATTTT
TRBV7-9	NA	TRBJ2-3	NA	CASSLSADTQYF	TGTGCCAGCAGCTTATCCGCAGATACGCAGTATTTT
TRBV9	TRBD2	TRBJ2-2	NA	CASSVGAGGYTGELFF	TGTGCCAGCAGCGTAGGGGCGGGAGGCTACACCGGGGAGCTGTTTTTT
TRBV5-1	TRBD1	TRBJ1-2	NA	CASSLDGTGSGYTF	TGCGCCAGCAGCTTGGACGGGACAGGGAGTGGCTACACCTTC
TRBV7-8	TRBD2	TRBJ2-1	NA	CASSLRTRQSYNEQFF	TGTGCCAGCAGCTTAAGGACTAGGCAGTCCTACAATGAGCAGTTCTTC